The rows below give T cell receptor beta chains drawn from one sample of a study of blood T cell repertoires in COVID-19. Using immunoSEQ multiplex PCR, the repertoire was profiled, and TCRdb retains in-frame clones only, with some absent. The sample lists around 70,000 clones, approximately 89% occurring once. The sequencing sample was made of peripheral blood. The receptors originated from a human donor in a cohort sampled during active COVID-19. Both conserved end residues are part of each CDR3. Each record gives: D gene, V gene, J gene, CDR3 protein. The D gene is left open where the match is weak.

d_gene: .
v_gene: TRBV4-3
j_gene: TRBJ1-1
CDR3aa: CASSQDQMARAFF

d_gene: TRBD1
v_gene: TRBV10-3
j_gene: TRBJ1-2
CDR3aa: CAISESQGANYGYTF

d_gene: TRBD1
v_gene: TRBV30
j_gene: TRBJ2-5
CDR3aa: CAWNRGQLLETQYF

d_gene: .
v_gene: TRBV6-2/TRBV6-3
j_gene: TRBJ2-2
CDR3aa: CASSFEGAWTGELFF

d_gene: TRBD2
v_gene: TRBV9
j_gene: TRBJ2-1
CDR3aa: CASSDERGPGEQFF

d_gene: .
v_gene: TRBV11-2
j_gene: TRBJ1-1
CDR3aa: CASSFDPLGSEAFF

d_gene: .
v_gene: TRBV5-1
j_gene: TRBJ1-1
CDR3aa: CASSLGPKAFF

d_gene: .
v_gene: TRBV6-5
j_gene: TRBJ1-5
CDR3aa: CASSSQGTGNQPQHF

d_gene: .
v_gene: TRBV3-1/TRBV3-2
j_gene: TRBJ2-7
CDR3aa: CASSQGRLQGYAYEQYF

d_gene: TRBD1
v_gene: TRBV7-2
j_gene: TRBJ2-7
CDR3aa: CASSKRSGTGYHEQYF

d_gene: TRBD1
v_gene: TRBV6-5
j_gene: TRBJ1-2
CDR3aa: CASRGTGNYGYTF

d_gene: .
v_gene: TRBV9
j_gene: TRBJ2-3
CDR3aa: CASSSRTQGPSDTQYF

d_gene: .
v_gene: TRBV21-1
j_gene: TRBJ2-1
CDR3aa: CASRNGSESNNEQFF

d_gene: TRBD2
v_gene: TRBV7-9
j_gene: TRBJ2-5
CDR3aa: CASSHTGTSGSETQYF

d_gene: .
v_gene: TRBV2
j_gene: TRBJ2-6
CDR3aa: CASSDGRATGANVLTF

d_gene: .
v_gene: TRBV5-1
j_gene: TRBJ2-4
CDR3aa: CASSLSGSMDSIQYF

d_gene: .
v_gene: TRBV6-2/TRBV6-3
j_gene: TRBJ1-2
CDR3aa: CASSYEGVWNYGYTF

d_gene: .
v_gene: TRBV29-1
j_gene: TRBJ1-4
CDR3aa: CSTRQSLGEKLFF

d_gene: .
v_gene: TRBV6-5
j_gene: TRBJ2-1
CDR3aa: CASSLTGSYNEQFF

d_gene: .
v_gene: TRBV5-1
j_gene: TRBJ2-3
CDR3aa: CASSLVPRGAQYF

d_gene: .
v_gene: TRBV10-3
j_gene: TRBJ2-3
CDR3aa: CAISDGGGPTDTQYF

d_gene: .
v_gene: TRBV27
j_gene: TRBJ2-4
CDR3aa: CASSPAANLAKNIQYF

d_gene: TRBD1
v_gene: TRBV18
j_gene: TRBJ1-1
CDR3aa: CASSPGAGGLLNTEAFF

d_gene: TRBD2
v_gene: TRBV7-3
j_gene: TRBJ2-5
CDR3aa: CASSLSGGQETQYF